This T cell receptor beta chain came from a study of CD8 T cells in ankylosing spondylitis (dated by TCRdb to about 2017). Notes on the research overall: The study profiled T cell receptor beta repertoires in healthy donors and ankylosing spondylitis patients to find disease-linked TCR variants. The whole study cohort included 85 to 120 healthy donors and some 27 ankylosing spondylitis patients. Peripheral blood was sampled, and synovial fluid was also collected from ankylosing spondylitis patients. Overall study outcomes, separate from this receptor: Some motif variants were previously reported in synovial fluid and blood of reactive arthritis patients, suggesting common disease-initiation mechanisms. In peripheral blood, the disease-linked clones were found at relatively low frequencies and had a CD8+ phenotype. A TCR beta motif made up of several highly homologous amino acid variants appeared to be characteristic of blood from ankylosing spondylitis patients. The disease-linked clones were reported to be significantly enriched in matched synovial fluid samples from ankylosing spondylitis patients.

TCRdb lists the instrument as Illumina HiSeq 2500. Quantitative 5'-RACE with molecular barcodes was used to prepare TCR beta libraries. On the authors' methods: To identify disease-linked TCR variants, a new computational method was used, one built on a probabilistic model of VDJ rearrangement. Through fastp at Q25 and MiXCR, TCRdb rebuilt clones from the public reads, retaining in-frame beta chains. Each CDR3 protein gets just one entry, which takes the most common genes and DNA from the rows behind it. TCRdb, not the original authors, processed these V and J calls. Here the sample has roughly 150,000 distinct CDR3 sequences; roughly a third occur a single time. The ten largest clones represent about 6% of the sample. This clonotype came up a few times. Its antigen is unknown. No much larger clone exists at a distance of one base, and base qualities are not known. Counted from cysteine to phenylalanine, this CDR3 has 16 amino acids. Only the CDR3 portion is preserved as DNA: 48 bases, with reading frame beginning at the first base. Cut back by 0 bases and 0 bases, the V and J ends lie 9 bases apart. CDR1 and CDR2 are drawn from the germline V gene: MNHEY, SVGAGI.

Synovial fluid samples were matched to blood samples from the same ankylosing spondylitis patients. This chain is built from TRBV6-5 and TRBJ1-3; the best D guess is TRBD1, with 5 bases matching. The receptor's source is a male donor with ankylosing spondylitis. Sequenced input: synovial fluid, either unsorted or a sorted T cell fraction (not recorded which). The DNA reads as follows: TGTGCCAGCAGTTACTCCAGGACAAGCTCTGGAAACACCATATATTTT. Its product reads: CASSYSRTSSGNTIYF.